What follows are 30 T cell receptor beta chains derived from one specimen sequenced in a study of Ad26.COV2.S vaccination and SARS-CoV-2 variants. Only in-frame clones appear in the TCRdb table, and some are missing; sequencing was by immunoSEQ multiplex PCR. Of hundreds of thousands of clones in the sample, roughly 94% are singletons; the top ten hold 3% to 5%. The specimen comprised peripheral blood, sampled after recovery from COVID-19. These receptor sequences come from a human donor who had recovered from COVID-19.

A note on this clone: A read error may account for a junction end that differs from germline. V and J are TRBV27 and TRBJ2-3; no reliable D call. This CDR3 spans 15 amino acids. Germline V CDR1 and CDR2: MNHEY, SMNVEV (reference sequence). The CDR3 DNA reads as TGTGCCAGCAGCTTATCCCACATCAGCACAGATACGCAGTATTTT. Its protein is CASSLSHISTDTQYF.

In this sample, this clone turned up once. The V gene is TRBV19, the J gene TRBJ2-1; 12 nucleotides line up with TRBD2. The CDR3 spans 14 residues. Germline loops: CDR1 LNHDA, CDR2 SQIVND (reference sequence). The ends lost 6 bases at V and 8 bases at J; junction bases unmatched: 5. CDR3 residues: CASRTSGGSHEQFF. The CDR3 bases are TGTGCCAGTAGAACTAGCGGGGGGTCACATGAGCAGTTCTTC.

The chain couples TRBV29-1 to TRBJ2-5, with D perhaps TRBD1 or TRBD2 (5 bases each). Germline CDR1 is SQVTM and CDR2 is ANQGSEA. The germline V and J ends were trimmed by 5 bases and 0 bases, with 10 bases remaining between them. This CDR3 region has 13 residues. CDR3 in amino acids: CSVFEGNQETQYF. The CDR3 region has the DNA TGCAGCGTTTTCGAGGGGAACCAAGAGACCCAGTACTTC.

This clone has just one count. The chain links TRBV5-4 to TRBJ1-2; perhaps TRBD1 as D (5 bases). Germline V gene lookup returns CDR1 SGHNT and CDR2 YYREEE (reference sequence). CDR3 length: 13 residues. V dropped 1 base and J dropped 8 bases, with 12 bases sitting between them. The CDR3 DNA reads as TGTGCCAGCAGCTTGCGTCAGGGCAGCGGCTACACCTTC. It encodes CASSLRQGSGYTF.

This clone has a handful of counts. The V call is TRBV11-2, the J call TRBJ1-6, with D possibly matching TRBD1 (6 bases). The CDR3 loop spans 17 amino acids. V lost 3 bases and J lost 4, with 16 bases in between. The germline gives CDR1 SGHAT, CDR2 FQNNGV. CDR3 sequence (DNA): TGTGCCAGCAGCTTTCTGGGAGACAGGCCTTATAATTCACCCCTCCACTTT. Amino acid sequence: CASSFLGDRPYNSPLHF.

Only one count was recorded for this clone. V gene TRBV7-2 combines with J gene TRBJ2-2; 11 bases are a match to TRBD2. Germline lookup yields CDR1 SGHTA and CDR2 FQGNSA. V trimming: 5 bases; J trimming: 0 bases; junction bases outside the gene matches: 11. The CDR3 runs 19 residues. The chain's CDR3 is CASSPRLAGPISNTGELFF. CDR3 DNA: TGTGCCAGCAGCCCCAGACTAGCGGGGCCAATCTCGAACACCGGGGAGCTGTTTTTT.

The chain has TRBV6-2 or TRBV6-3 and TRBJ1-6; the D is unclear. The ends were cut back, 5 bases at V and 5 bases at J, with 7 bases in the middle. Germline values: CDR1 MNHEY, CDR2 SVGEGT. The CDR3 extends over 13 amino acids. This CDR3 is CASSPTHNSPLHF. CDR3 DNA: TGTGCCAGCAGTCCGACACATAATTCACCCCTCCACTTT.

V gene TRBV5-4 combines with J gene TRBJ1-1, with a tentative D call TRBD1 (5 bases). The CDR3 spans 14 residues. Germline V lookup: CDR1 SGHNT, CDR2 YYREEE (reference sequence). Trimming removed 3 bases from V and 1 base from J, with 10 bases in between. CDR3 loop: CASSSGRANTEAFF. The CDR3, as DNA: TGTGCCAGCAGCTCGGGACGGGCGAACACTGAAGCTTTCTTT.

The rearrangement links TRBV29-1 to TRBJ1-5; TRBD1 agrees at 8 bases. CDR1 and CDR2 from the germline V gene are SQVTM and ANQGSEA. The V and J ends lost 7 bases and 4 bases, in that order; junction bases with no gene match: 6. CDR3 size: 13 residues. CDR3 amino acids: CSARQGMNQPQHF. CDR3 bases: TGCAGCGCTCGACAGGGGATGAATCAGCCCCAGCATTTT.

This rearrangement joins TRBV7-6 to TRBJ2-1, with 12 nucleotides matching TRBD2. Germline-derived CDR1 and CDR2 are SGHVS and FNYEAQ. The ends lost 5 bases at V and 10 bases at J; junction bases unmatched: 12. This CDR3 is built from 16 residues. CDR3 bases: TGTGCCAGCAGCGCGTATCTAGCGGGGGGGCCCAACGAGCAGTTCTTC. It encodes CASSAYLAGGPNEQFF.

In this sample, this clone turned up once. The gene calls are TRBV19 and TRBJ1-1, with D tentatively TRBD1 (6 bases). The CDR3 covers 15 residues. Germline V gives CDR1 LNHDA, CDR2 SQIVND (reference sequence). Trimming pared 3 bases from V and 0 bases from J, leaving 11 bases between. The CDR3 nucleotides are TGTGCCAGTAGTATCGACAGGACTATGAACACTGAAGCTTTCTTT. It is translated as CASSIDRTMNTEAFF.

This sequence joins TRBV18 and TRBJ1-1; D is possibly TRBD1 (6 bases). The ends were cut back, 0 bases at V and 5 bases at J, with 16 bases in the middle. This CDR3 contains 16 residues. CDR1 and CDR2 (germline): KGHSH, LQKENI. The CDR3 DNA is TGTGCCAGCTCACCACCCCACAGGGATTCGAGGACTGAAGCTTTCTTT. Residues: CASSPPHRDSRTEAFF. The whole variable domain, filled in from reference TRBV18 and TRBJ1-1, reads NAGVMQNPRHLVRRRGQEARLRCSPMKGHSHVYWYRQLPEEGLKFMVYLQKENIIDESGMPKERFSAEFPKEGPSILRIQQVVRGDSAAYFCASSPPHRDSRTEAFFGQGTRLTVV.

In DNA, the CDR3 is TGTGCCAGCAGCTTGAGGGGGGACCAAGAGACCCAGTACTTC. It translates to CASSLRGDQETQYF. V is TRBV11-1 and J is TRBJ2-5; D tentatively reads TRBD1 or TRBD2 (6 bases each). The length of the CDR3 is 14 residues. V dropped 3 bases and J dropped 0 bases, with 8 bases sitting between them. Germline CDR1 SGHAT, CDR2 FQDESV (reference sequence).

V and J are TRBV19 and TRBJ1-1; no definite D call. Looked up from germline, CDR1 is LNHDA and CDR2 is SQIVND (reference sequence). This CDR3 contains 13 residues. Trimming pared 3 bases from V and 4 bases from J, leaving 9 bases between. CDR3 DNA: TGTGCCAGTAGTATCGGAAGGCGCACTGAAGCTTTCTTT. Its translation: CASSIGRRTEAFF.

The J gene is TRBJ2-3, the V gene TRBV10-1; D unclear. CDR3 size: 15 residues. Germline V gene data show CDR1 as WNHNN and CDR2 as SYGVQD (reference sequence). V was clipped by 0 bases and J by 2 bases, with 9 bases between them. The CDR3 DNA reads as TGCGCCAGCAGTGAGTCCCGTCCTTACACAGATACGCAGTATTTT. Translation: CASSESRPYTDTQYF.

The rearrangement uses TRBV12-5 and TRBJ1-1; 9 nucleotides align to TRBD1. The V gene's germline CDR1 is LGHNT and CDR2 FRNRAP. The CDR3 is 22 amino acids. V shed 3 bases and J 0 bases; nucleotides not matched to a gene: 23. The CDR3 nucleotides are TGTGCTAGTGGTTTCCGGGACAGGGCTTTGGGCGGGGAGAGGACTATGAACACTGAAGCTTTCTTT. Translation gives CASGFRDRALGGERTMNTEAFF.

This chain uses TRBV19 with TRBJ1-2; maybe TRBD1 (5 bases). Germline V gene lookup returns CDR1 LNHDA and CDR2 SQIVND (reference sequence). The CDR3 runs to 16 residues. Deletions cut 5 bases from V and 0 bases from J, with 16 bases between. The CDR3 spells CASSVGDGPANYGYTF. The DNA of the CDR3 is TGTGCCAGTAGTGTGGGGGACGGACCGGCTAACTATGGCTACACCTTC.

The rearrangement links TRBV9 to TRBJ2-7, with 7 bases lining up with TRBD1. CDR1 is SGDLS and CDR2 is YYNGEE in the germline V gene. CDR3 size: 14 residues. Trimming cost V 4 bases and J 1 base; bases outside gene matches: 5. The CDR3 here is CASSPRQGSYEQYF. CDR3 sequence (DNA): TGTGCCAGCAGCCCTCGACAGGGATCCTACGAGCAGTACTTC.

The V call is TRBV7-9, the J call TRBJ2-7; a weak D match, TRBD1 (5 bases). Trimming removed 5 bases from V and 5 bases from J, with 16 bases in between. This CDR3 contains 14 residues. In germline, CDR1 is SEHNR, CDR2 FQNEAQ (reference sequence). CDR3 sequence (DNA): TGTGCCAGCAGCCTTGGTCCAGGGCCCAACGAGCAGTACTTC. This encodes CASSLGPGPNEQYF.

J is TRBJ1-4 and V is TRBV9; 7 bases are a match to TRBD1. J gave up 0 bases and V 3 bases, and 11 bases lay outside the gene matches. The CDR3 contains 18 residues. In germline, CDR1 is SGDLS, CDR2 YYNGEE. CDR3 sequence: CASSDGTAVDATNEKLFF. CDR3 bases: TGTGCCAGCAGCGATGGGACAGCCGTAGATGCAACTAATGAAAAACTGTTTTTT.

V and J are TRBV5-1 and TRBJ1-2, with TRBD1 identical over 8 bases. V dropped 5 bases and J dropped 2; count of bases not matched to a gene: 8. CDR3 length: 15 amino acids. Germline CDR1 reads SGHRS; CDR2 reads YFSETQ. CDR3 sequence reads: CASRAQGAGNYGYTF. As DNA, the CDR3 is TGCGCCAGCAGAGCTCAGGGGGCTGGGAACTATGGCTACACCTTC.

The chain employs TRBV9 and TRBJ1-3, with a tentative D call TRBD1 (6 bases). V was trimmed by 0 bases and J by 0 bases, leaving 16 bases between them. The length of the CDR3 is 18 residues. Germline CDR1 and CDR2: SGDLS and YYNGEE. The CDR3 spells CASSVGGAGVSSGNTIYF. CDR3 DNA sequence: TGTGCCAGCAGCGTAGGGGGGGCAGGCGTTAGCTCTGGAAACACCATATATTTT.

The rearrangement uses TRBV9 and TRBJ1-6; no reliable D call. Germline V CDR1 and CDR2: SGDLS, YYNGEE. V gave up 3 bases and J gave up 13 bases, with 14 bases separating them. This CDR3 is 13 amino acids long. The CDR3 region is CASSAGPGDPLHF. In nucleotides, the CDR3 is TGTGCCAGCAGCGCCGGGCCCGGAGATCCCCTCCACTTT.

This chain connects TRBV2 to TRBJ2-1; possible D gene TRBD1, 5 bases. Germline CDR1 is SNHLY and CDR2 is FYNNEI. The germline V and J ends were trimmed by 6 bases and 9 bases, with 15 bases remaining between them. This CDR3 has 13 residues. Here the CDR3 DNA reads TGTGCCAGCAGCCCTAGGGGCTCGGGTGAGCAGTTCTTC. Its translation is CASSPRGSGEQFF.

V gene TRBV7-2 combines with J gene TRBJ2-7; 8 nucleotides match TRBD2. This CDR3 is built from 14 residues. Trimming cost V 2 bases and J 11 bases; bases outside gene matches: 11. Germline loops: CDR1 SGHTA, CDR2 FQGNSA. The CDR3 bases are TGTGCCAGCAGCTTAACCGGGACTAGTGAATTCAAGTACTTC. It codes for CASSLTGTSEFKYF.

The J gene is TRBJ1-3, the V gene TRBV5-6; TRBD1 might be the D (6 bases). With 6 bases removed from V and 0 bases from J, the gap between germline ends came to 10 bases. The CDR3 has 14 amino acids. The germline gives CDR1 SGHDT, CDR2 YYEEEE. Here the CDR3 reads CASTGDSSGNTIYF. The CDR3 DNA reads TGTGCCAGCACAGGGGATAGCTCTGGAAACACCATATATTTT.

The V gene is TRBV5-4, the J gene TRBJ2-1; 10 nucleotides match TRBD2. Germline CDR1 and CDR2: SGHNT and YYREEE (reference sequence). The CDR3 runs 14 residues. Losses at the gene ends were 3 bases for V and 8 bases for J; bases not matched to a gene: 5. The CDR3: CASSSAGGPDEQFF. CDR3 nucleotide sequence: TGTGCCAGCAGCTCAGCGGGGGGGCCGGATGAGCAGTTCTTC.

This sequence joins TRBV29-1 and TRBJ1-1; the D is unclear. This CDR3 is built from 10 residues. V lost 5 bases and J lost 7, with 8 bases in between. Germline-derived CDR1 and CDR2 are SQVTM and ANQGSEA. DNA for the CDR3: TGCAGCGTTCTCATACTTGAAGCTTTCTTT. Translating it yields CSVLILEAFF.

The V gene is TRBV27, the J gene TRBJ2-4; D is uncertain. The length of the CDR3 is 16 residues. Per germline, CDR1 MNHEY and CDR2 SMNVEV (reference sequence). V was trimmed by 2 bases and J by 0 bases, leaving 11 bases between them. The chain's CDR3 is CASSLGQVEAKNIQYF. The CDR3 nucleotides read TGTGCCAGCAGTTTAGGGCAGGTGGAAGCCAAAAACATTCAGTACTTC.

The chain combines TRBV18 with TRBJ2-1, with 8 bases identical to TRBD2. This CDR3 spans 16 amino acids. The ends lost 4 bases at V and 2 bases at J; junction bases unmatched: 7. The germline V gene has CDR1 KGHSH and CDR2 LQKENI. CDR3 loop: CASSLKSGGAYNEQFF. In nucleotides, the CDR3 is TGTGCCAGCTCACTGAAAAGCGGGGGAGCCTACAATGAGCAGTTCTTC.